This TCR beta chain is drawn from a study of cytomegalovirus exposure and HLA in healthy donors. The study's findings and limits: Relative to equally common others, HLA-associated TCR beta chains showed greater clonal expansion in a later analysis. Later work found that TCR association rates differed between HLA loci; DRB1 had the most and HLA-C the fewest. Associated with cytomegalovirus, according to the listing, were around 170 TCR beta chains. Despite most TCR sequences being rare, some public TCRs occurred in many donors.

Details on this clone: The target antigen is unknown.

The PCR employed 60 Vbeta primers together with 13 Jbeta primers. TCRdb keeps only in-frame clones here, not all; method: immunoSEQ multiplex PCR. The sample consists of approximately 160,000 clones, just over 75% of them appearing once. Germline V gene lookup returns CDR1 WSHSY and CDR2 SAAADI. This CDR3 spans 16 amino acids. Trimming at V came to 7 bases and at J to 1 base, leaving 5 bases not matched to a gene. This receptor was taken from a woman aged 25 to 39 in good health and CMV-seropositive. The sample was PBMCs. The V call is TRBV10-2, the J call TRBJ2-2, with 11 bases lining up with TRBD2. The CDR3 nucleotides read TGCGCCAGCATCCAAGGGACTAGCGGGAACACCGGGGAGCTGTTTTTT. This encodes CASIQGTSGNTGELFF.